What follows describes a single TCR beta chain. Its antigen is currently not known. No per-base quality is available; no much larger clone lies one base away. The library was obtained by 5' RACE. For sequencing, an Illumina HiSeq 2500 was employed. A second PCR of about 6 to 12 cycles was run with a J-beta primer mix and a sample-barcoded 5' primer. A unique molecular identifier was introduced onto each TCR beta cDNA molecule by a template-switch 5' adaptor carrying 12 random nucleotides. At least 2.5 million CDR3-containing paired-end reads were obtained from each sample. The Mint cDNA synthesis kit, primed by a TRBC-specific oligonucleotide, was used to synthesize first-strand cDNA from all RNA. Following uracil-DNA glycosylase treatment, a first 18-cycle PCR with universal primers M1SS and BC2_uni_R was performed on all cDNA. In the original analysis: For normalization, 1 million high-quality reads were randomly selected from each sample, with every read carrying a distinct molecular identifier. Reads with shared molecular identifiers were discarded instead of being binned into consensus sequences. MiTCR, set to a Q25 quality threshold and the strictest error-elimination algorithm, was used for CDR3 identification, clonotype clustering and error correction. A nonparametric unseen species model with Euler transformation was used to estimate a lower bound on total TCR beta diversity. Clones were called with MiXCR by TCRdb after fastp trimmed the public reads at Q25, and only in-frame beta chains were retained. Identical CDR3 protein sequences are pooled into one entry, listed with their most common genes and DNA. TCRdb, not the authors, supplied the V and J calls. This sample holds about 670,000 distinct CDR3 sequences; roughly two fifths were observed only once. About 32% of the sample goes to the ten largest clones.

The sample is drawn from a study of blood T cells in healthy people across ages (dated by TCRdb to between 2014 and 2017). In the study overall: In model experiments, template switching captured about one uniquely barcoded TCR beta cDNA molecule for every two T cells. To avoid experimental bias, donors of different ages were randomly spread across the sequencing lanes. The study analyzed two additional independent replicas of 1 million unique cDNA reads from the same blood draw for two donors, one aged 18 to 30 and one aged 80 or older. To track age-related changes in TCR beta repertoire diversity, the study relied on deep sequencing normalized with unique cDNA molecular identifiers. Four age groups were formed from the donors: young (average approximately 15 years), middle-aged (approximately 41), aged (62) and long-lived (approximately 78). Overall study results and their limits: Donor CMV infection status was unknown, potentially confounding age-related changes in expanded clonotypes. Observed TCR beta diversity per million T cells fell roughly linearly with age, and a significant reduction was already apparent by age about 38. Since profiling was done on bulk unsorted PBMCs, naive and antigen-experienced compartments could not be conclusively compared. A strong correlation was found between observed TCR beta diversity and the percentage of naive T cells measured by flow cytometry. Compared with the aged group, more naive CD4+ T cells, fewer expanded clones and increased TCR diversity were shown by the long-lived group, suggesting age selection. Estimates of total diversity based on one million sequenced T cells were considered lower bounds and underestimates.

Systemically healthy Caucasian individuals from Russia, about 38 in total and aged roughly 6 to 100 years, were included as donors. Roughly 10 milliliters of peripheral blood were collected from each donor into EDTA-treated Vacutainer tubes. PBMCs were isolated by Ficoll-Paque density-gradient centrifugation, with at least 7 million obtained per sample. Total RNA was extracted from PBMCs with Trizol reagent, with at least 5.5 micrograms obtained per sample. For every donor, an aliquot of PBMCs went through flow cytometry to measure the percentages of naive CD45RAhigh/CD27high T cells. The origin of this receptor is a man older than 75 in good health. Sequenced: blood.

The DNA sequence is given as TGCGCCAGCAGCCAAGATTACGAAGGCGGGAGTGGATCCTACAATGAGCAGTTCTTC. Its translation reads: CASSQDYEGGSGSYNEQFF. The chain links TRBV4-3 with TRBJ2-1; TRBD2 aligns with 7 central bases. Trimming removed 0 bases from V and 1 base from J; the gene matches leave 12 bases unexplained. The CDR3 spans 19 residues, from the cysteine through the phenylalanine. Kept here is only the CDR3 DNA, which spans 57 bases and is read in frame from base 1. Reading the germline V gene gives CDR1 LGHNA and CDR2 YSLEER.